The entry below describes one TCR beta chain. Its antigen is undetermined. The data are from a study of cytomegalovirus exposure and HLA in healthy donors. Looking at the study overall: Drawn from HLA-typed donors, 83 million or so unique TCRs were held in an early data release. Findings and limits, study-wide: Reportedly, diagnosis of cytomegalovirus status by the classifier showed high specificity and sensitivity.

Trimming stripped 3 bases from V and 0 bases from J, with 13 bases between. The length of the CDR3 is 16 residues. Germline CDR1 reads SGHRS; CDR2 reads YFSETQ. 13 Jbeta primers and 60 Vbeta primers were used for the PCR. Using immunoSEQ multiplex PCR, the repertoire was profiled, and TCRdb retains in-frame clones only, with some absent. Seen here are around 35,000 clones, about 67% observed once, and the top ten hold 6.3%. The genes are TRBV5-1 and TRBJ1-5, with D perhaps matching TRBD1 (5 bases). The sequence derives from a young man in good health and CMV-seronegative. Sequenced input: PBMCs. The CDR3 sequence: CASSYGGTDSNQPQHF. As DNA, the CDR3 is TGCGCCAGCAGCTACGGCGGGACGGATAGCAATCAGCCCCAGCATTTT.